This TCR beta chain was sequenced for a study of blood T cell repertoires in COVID-19. Overall study: The study drew acute and convalescent COVID-19 samples from the United States, Italy and Spain.

Original analysis: The authors estimated nucleated cell counts from reference gene primer amplification. Some clones are missing from TCRdb's copy, which holds only in-frame ones; the method was immunoSEQ multiplex PCR. D and trimming come from the DNA, and the V and J calls and clone size come from that table. Of roughly 16,000 clones listed, around four fifths are singletons. There are 15 residues in the CDR3. Trimming removed 1 base at V and 9 bases at J, with 16 bases between. From germline, CDR1 is LGHDT and CDR2 YNNKEL (reference sequence). This sequence was found in an older man with active COVID-19. The sequenced sample consisted of peripheral blood. This sequence joins TRBV3-1 (or the pseudogene TRBV3-2) and TRBJ2-1; D gene uncertain. The CDR3 region is CASSQVNTLLGEQFF. CDR3 bases: TGTGCCAGCAGCCAAGTGAATACCCTCCTCGGTGAGCAGTTCTTC.